This TCR beta chain was documented in a study of OX40 agonist ivuxolimab in advanced cancers. Study-wide background: Ivuxolimab, which patients received intravenously every 2 weeks, was dosed at 0.01 to 10 mg/kg.

As regards this clone: What it binds is unknown.

Assay used: immunoSEQ multiplex PCR; TCRdb lists only in-frame clones, some missing. The repertoire consists of fewer than 80,000 clones, with nearly 90% occurring once and the leading ten covering around 13%. J was trimmed by 4 bases and V by 3 bases; bases with no gene match: 9. CDR3 size: 18 residues. The germline CDR1 and CDR2 sequences are MNHNS and SASEGT. Findings and caveats of the study: There was clonal expansion of CD4+ and CD8+ blood T cells by week 6 at 0.1 to 3.0 mg/kg. Some patients who did not respond also had low normalized T-cell clonal expansion.

If patients had autoimmune disease history or systemic immunosuppression, they were excluded. This clonotype was sampled from an adult with an advanced solid tumor such as melanoma, head and neck, liver or kidney cancer. The material was CD4+ or CD8+ T cells sorted from blood, obtained in a trial of the OX40 agonist ivuxolimab. The chain has TRBV6-1 and TRBJ2-1; 13 bases are a match to TRBD2. CDR3 region: CASSDTTGLAGSYNEQFF. CDR3 DNA sequence: TGTGCCAGCAGTGATACTACGGGACTAGCGGGAAGTTACAATGAGCAGTTCTTC.